These 19 T cell receptor beta chains were sequenced from one sample in a study of beta chain features in type 1 diabetes. Sequencing targeted expressed TCRB transcripts, as all isolated RNA had been reverse transcribed. Libraries were prepared by immunoSEQ multiplex PCR; TCRdb keeps only in-frame clonotypes and omits some of them. Counted here are about 290,000 clones, around 7.8% occurring once; the ten biggest clones make up 1%. The sequenced sample consisted of central memory CD4+ T cells from blood. The receptor set was obtained from a woman between 18 and 29 years old in good health.

CDR3 sequence reads: CASSLEPGLAMNTQYF. The CDR3, as DNA: TGTGCCAGCAGCCTTGAACCGGGACTAGCTATGAATACGCAGTATTTT. The rearrangement uses TRBV9 and TRBJ2-3; the match to TRBD2 covers 9 bases. The junction had 13 bases not matched to a gene; V was cut back by 4 bases and J by 7 bases. There are 16 residues in the CDR3. CDR1 SGDLS and CDR2 YYNGEE come from the germline V gene.

This clone has just a few counts. The chain employs TRBV11-2 and TRBJ2-1; TRBD2 aligns across 9 bases. CDR1 is SGHAT, CDR2 FQNNGV, per germline. Trimming cost V 4 bases and J 7 bases; bases outside gene matches: 8. This CDR3 has 15 residues. The CDR3 bases are TGTGCCAGCAGCTATCTAGCGGGGTCGGGGAATGAGCAGTTCTTC. It translates to CASSYLAGSGNEQFF. Variable domain in full (rest from reference TRBV11-2 and TRBJ2-1): EAGVAQSPRYKIIEKRQSVAFWCNPISGHATLYWYQQILGQGPKLLIQFQNNGVVDDSQLPKDRFSAERLKGVDSTLKIQPAKLEDSAVYLCASSYLAGSGNEQFFGPGTRLTVL.

This clone came up a few times. The V and J genes are TRBV6-4 and TRBJ1-2; 7 bases are a match to TRBD1. The V gene's germline CDR1 is MRHNA and CDR2 SNTAGT. The CDR3 runs to 12 residues. Trimming at V came to 2 bases and at J to 7 bases, leaving 1 base not matched to a gene. CDR3 sequence (DNA): TGTGCCAGCAGTGACCAGGGGGTTGGCTACACCTTC. Residues: CASSDQGVGYTF.

J is TRBJ1-1 and V is TRBV18; possible D gene TRBD1, 6 bases. The V gene lost 2 bases and the J gene lost 0 bases, with 10 bases spanning the gap. This CDR3 is built from 15 residues. Germline V gene data show CDR1 as KGHSH and CDR2 as LQKENI. This CDR3 is CASSPKGGVNTEAFF. CDR3 sequence (DNA): TGTGCCAGCTCACCAAAGGGGGGGGTGAACACTGAAGCTTTCTTT.

This clone has only a few counts. This rearrangement joins TRBV29-1 to TRBJ2-7; maybe TRBD1 (6 bases). The germline gives CDR1 SQVTM, CDR2 ANQGSEA. V lost 3 bases, J lost 5 bases, and 11 bases lay in between. The length of the CDR3 is 12 residues. For the CDR3, the DNA is TGCAGCGTTGACCTACAGGGTAACGAGCAGTACTTC. Translating gives CSVDLQGNEQYF.

The chain uses TRBV5-1 and TRBJ2-5, with a weak D call TRBD2 (6 bases). The CDR3 length is 15 residues. Germline lookup yields CDR1 SGHRS and CDR2 YFSETQ. Deletions cut 0 bases from V and 1 base from J, with 10 bases between. CDR3 amino acids: CASSLVGDSQETQYF. CDR3 in DNA: TGCGCCAGCAGCTTGGTCGGGGACTCCCAAGAGACCCAGTACTTC.

This clone was counted a few times. The DNA of the CDR3 is TGTGCCAGCAGCTCTCAGGGAGGGGTGCGAAACATTCAGTACTTC. Translating it yields CASSSQGGVRNIQYF. The chain links TRBV11-3 to TRBJ2-4; the match to TRBD2 covers 7 bases. The CDR3 is 15 residues long. Germline assignment: CDR1 SGHNT and CDR2 YENEEA. Trimming at V came to 4 bases and at J to 6 bases, leaving 9 bases not matched to a gene.

This chain joins TRBV5-6 and TRBJ1-3, with 9 bases that match TRBD1. The germline V gene encodes CDR1 SGHDT and CDR2 YYEEEE. The CDR3 sequence is 15 residues long. J gave up 5 bases and V 0 bases, and 3 bases lay outside the gene matches. The CDR3 here is CASSLAGQGRNTIYF. In DNA, the CDR3 is TGTGCCAGCAGCTTGGCCGGACAGGGGAGAAACACCATATATTTT. The full variable domain, in which reference TRBV5-6 and TRBJ1-3 provide the parts outside the CDR3, is DAGVTQSPTHLIKTRGQQVTLRCSPKSGHDTVSWYQQALGQGPQFIFQYYEEEERQRGNFPDRFSGHQFPNYSSELNVNALLLGDSALYLCASSLAGQGRNTIYFGEGSWLTVV.

This clone was observed a few times. The chain carries TRBV5-4 and TRBJ2-7, with TRBD1 matching over 8 bases. Trimming took 4 bases from V and 4 from J; bases not matched to a gene: 7. This CDR3 contains 14 residues. Germline loops: CDR1 SGHNT, CDR2 YYREEE (reference sequence). CDR3 amino acids: CASSRRDRPYEQYF. The CDR3 coding sequence is TGTGCCAGCAGCCGTCGGGACAGGCCGTACGAGCAGTACTTC.

This clone has ten or more counts. This rearrangement joins TRBV5-1 to TRBJ1-2, with D possibly TRBD1 on 5 matching bases. V lost 0 bases and J 6 bases, leaving 9 bases between the germline ends. Germline CDR1 SGHRS, CDR2 YFSETQ. The CDR3 is 13 amino acids. The CDR3 protein is CASSLEGDHGYTF. The CDR3 coding sequence is TGCGCCAGCAGCTTGGAAGGGGACCATGGCTACACCTTC.

This clone was detected a few times. The V call is TRBV28, the J call TRBJ1-2; D gene unclear. Germline loops: CDR1 MDHEN, CDR2 SYDVKM. V dropped 8 bases and J dropped 5 bases, with 9 bases sitting between them. The CDR3 is made up of 11 amino acids. CDR3 residues: CASLGRYGYTF. CDR3 DNA: TGTGCCAGCCTAGGGCGGTATGGCTACACCTTC.

The rearrangement joins TRBV19 to TRBJ2-6; D unresolved. CDR1 is LNHDA and CDR2 is SQIVND in the germline V gene (reference sequence). V dropped 3 bases and J dropped 2 bases, with 5 bases sitting between them. This CDR3 contains 14 residues. DNA of the CDR3: TGTGCCAGTAGTATGGGGACTGGGGCCAACGTCCTGACTTTC. Translation gives CASSMGTGANVLTF.

The J gene is TRBJ1-2, the V gene TRBV2; D is unresolved. CDR3 size: 15 residues. In germline, CDR1 is SNHLY, CDR2 FYNNEI. V was clipped by 1 base and J by 2 bases, with 11 bases between them. CDR3 region: CASSEGSALNYGYTF. The CDR3, as DNA: TGTGCCAGCAGTGAAGGCAGTGCCTTGAACTATGGCTACACCTTC. The full variable domain, in which reference TRBV2 and TRBJ1-2 provide the parts outside the CDR3, is EPEVTQTPSHQVTQMGQEVILRCVPISNHLYFYWYRQILGQKVEFLVSFYNNEISEKSEIFDDQFSVERPDGSNFTLKIRSTKLEDSAMYFCASSEGSALNYGYTFGSGTRLTVV.

This clone was recorded a few times. The chain has TRBV9 and TRBJ2-5; 9 bases align to TRBD2. After removal of 4 bases from V and 5 bases from J, the junction contained 6 bases not matched to a gene. The CDR3 has 14 residues. Germline assignment: CDR1 SGDLS and CDR2 YYNGEE. CDR3 residues: CASSPIGTSETQYF. For the CDR3, the DNA is TGTGCCAGCAGCCCCATCGGGACTAGCGAGACCCAGTACTTC.

This CDR3 reads CASSAQRYTEAFF. The DNA of the CDR3 is TGTGCCAGCAGCGCGCAGAGATACACTGAAGCTTTCTTT. The chain joins TRBV2 to TRBJ1-1; D is undetermined. Deletions cut 6 bases from V and 3 bases from J, with 11 bases between. The CDR3 runs 13 residues. Looked up from germline, CDR1 is SNHLY and CDR2 is FYNNEI.

This chain connects TRBV27 to TRBJ2-6; TRBD1 agrees at 7 bases. The germline gives CDR1 MNHEY, CDR2 SMNVEV (reference sequence). V dropped 5 bases and J dropped 3; count of bases not matched to a gene: 7. The CDR3 spans 16 residues. The CDR3 spells CASSRQGDYGANVLTF. CDR3 nucleotide sequence: TGTGCCAGCAGTCGACAGGGTGACTATGGGGCCAACGTCCTGACTTTC.

J is TRBJ1-2 and V is TRBV30; TRBD1 might be the D (6 bases). Germline CDR1 reads GTSNPN; CDR2 reads SVGIG (reference sequence). V was cut by 0 bases and J by 5 bases, with 10 bases left in between. This CDR3 contains 13 residues. The CDR3 DNA is TGTGCCTGGAGTGTGGACAGAACATATGGCTACACCTTC. Encoded protein: CAWSVDRTYGYTF.

This clone has only a few counts. This rearrangement joins TRBV6-1 to TRBJ1-2, with D unclear. The CDR3 length is 12 residues. V gave up 7 bases and J gave up 3 bases, with 9 bases separating them. Germline CDR1 MNHNS, CDR2 SASEGT. The CDR3 spells CASTNQYYGYTF. In DNA form, the CDR3 reads TGTGCCAGCACAAATCAGTACTATGGCTACACCTTC.

The rearrangement joins TRBV7-6 to TRBJ2-3; D is perhaps TRBD1 or TRBD2 (6 bases each). Trimming removed 3 bases from V and 6 bases from J, with 10 bases in between. CDR3 length: 13 amino acids. The germline gives CDR1 SGHVS, CDR2 FNYEAQ. Here the CDR3 reads CASSFQGGDTQYF. As DNA, the CDR3 is TGTGCCAGCAGCTTCCAAGGGGGGGATACGCAGTATTTT.